Here is one TCR beta chain with its context. Antigen specificity is unknown. The sample comes from a study of lymphopenia after photon versus proton radiotherapy. Whole-study results and caveats: A bigger post-nadir fall in TCR diversity correlated inversely with survival time in deceased patients. After lymphocyte nadir, photon-treated repertoires showed oligoclonal expansion, especially CD8+ Temra. Authors raise, but do not show, better survival with proton therapy. Photon-treated patients lost naive T cells and TCR diversity; proton-treated stayed stable.

Some clones are missing from TCRdb's copy, which holds only in-frame ones; the method was immunoSEQ multiplex PCR. The sample holds about 160,000 clones; about nine tenths are singletons and the top ten take around 5%. CDR1 is MNHEY, CDR2 SVGAGI, per germline. Trimming took 3 bases from V and 5 from J, leaving 11 bases between them. The CDR3 extends over 13 amino acids. The sequence was obtained from a man in his fifties with gastric cancer. This sample comprised peripheral blood, obtained from a patient treated with photon-based radiotherapy. The rearrangement joins TRBV6-5 to TRBJ2-7, with D perhaps TRBD1 (5 bases). For the CDR3, the DNA is TGTGCCAGCAGTTATAGGGGTAGAGACGAGCAGTACTTC. It yields the protein CASSYRGRDEQYF.